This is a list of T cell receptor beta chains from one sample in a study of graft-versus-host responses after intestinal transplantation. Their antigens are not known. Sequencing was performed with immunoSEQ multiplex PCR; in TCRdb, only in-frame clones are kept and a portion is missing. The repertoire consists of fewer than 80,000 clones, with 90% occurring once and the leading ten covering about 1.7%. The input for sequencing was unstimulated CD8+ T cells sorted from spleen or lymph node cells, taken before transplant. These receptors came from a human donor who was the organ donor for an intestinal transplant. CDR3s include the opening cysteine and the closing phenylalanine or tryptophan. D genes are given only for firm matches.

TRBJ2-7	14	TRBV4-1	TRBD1	TGCGCCAGCAGCCAGGGACAGGGGTGGTACGAGCAGTACTTC	CASSQGQGWYEQYF
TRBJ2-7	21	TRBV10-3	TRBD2	TGTGCCATCAGTGAGGAGGGTTGGGGGGGACTAGCGGGAGCCCCCGCCTACGAGCAGTACTTC	CAISEEGWGGLAGAPAYEQYF
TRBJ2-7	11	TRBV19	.	TGTGCCAGTAGCTCTAGTGGCGGGCAGTACTTC	CASSSSGGQYF
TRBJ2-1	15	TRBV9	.	TGTGCCAGCAGCGCGAAACCGGGATACAACAATGAGCAGTTCTTC	CASSAKPGYNNEQFF
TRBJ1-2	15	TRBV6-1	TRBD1	TGTGCCAGCAGTGTACGGGGACAGTCTAACTATGGCTACACCTTC	CASSVRGQSNYGYTF
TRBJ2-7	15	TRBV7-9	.	TGTGCCAGCAGCTCCCCCCAGGGACAATCCTACGAGCAGTACTTC	CASSSPQGQSYEQYF
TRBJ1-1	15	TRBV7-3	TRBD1	TGTGCCAGCAGCTTTCTCGAAGGGGGCGAAAGTGAAGCTTTCTTT	CASSFLEGGESEAFF
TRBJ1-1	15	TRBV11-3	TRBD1	TGTGCCAGCAGCTTGGGGACAGGGTCGAACACTGAAGCTTTCTTT	CASSLGTGSNTEAFF
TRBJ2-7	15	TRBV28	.	TGTGCCAGCAGAGAACCCCAGGGGTCCGAGTTCGAGCAGTACTTC	CASREPQGSEFEQYF
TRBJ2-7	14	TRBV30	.	TGTGCCTGGAGTTTACAGGTTGAAGGCTACGAGCAGTACTTC	CAWSLQVEGYEQYF
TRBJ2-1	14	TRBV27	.	TGTGCCAGCCCTCCGAGAGGTAGGAGCGATGAGCAGTTCTTC	CASPPRGRSDEQFF
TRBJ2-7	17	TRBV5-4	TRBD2	TGTGCCAGCAGCCCTAAGACTAGCGGGAGCCTCCCGTACGAGCAGTACTTC	CASSPKTSGSLPYEQYF
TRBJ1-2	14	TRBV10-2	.	TGCGCCAGCAGTGAGGGACAGACCAACTATGGCTACACCTTC	CASSEGQTNYGYTF
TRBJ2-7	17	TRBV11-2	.	TGTGCCAGCAGCTTAGAGGGGAAGGGCAGGGGAAGCAACGAGCAGTACTTC	CASSLEGKGRGSNEQYF
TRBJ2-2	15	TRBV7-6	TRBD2	TGTGCCAGCAGCTATCTAGCGGGAGAGTACGGGGAGCTGTTTTTT	CASSYLAGEYGELFF
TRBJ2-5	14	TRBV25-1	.	TGTGCCAGCAGTTATAGGGGGATCCAAGAGACCCAGTACTTC	CASSYRGIQETQYF
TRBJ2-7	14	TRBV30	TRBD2	TGTGCCTGGAGTGGGACTAGCGGGGACTACGAGCAGTACTTC	CAWSGTSGDYEQYF
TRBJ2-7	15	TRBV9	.	TGTGCCAGCAGCGGGGGTAGGGGCACATCCTACGAGCAGTACTTC	CASSGGRGTSYEQYF
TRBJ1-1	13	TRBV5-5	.	TGTGCCAGCAGCTTCACAGGTTTTGGGGAAGCTTTCTTT	CASSFTGFGEAFF
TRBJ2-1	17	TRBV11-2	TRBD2	TGTGCCAGCGGATTCCCCGAGGGGAGCGGGGTTAACAATGAGCAGTTCTTC	CASGFPEGSGVNNEQFF